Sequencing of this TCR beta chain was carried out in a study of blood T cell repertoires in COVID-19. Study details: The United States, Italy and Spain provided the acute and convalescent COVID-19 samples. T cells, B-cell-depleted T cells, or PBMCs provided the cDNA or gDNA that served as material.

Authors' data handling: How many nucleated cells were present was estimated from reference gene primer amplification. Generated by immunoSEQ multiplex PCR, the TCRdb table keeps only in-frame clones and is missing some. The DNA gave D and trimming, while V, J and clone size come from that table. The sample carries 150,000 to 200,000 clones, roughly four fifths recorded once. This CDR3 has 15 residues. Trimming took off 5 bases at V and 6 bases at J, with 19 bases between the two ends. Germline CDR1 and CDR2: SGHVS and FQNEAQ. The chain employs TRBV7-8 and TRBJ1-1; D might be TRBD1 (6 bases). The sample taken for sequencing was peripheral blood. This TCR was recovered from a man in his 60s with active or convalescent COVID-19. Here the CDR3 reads CASSRDQGIRAEAFF. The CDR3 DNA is TGTGCCAGCAGCCGAGACCAGGGGATTAGGGCTGAAGCTTTCTTT.